The sequence of this TCR beta chain was determined in a study of shared clonotypes between healthy human individuals. Positively selected for CCR7, the CD45RO-negative cells used as naive CD8 cells excluded terminally differentiated effector memory CD45RA+ cells. The V segment lost 7 bases and the J segment 2 bases; nucleotides outside the gene matches: 4. The CDR3 is 15 residues long. Germline V CDR1 and CDR2: MGHRA, YSYEKL. Evenly divided among several immunoSEQ plates was the genomic DNA of each subset. Only in-frame clones appear in the TCRdb table, and some are missing; sequencing was by immunoSEQ multiplex PCR. Of about 2.1 million clones listed, approximately 92% are singletons.

This receptor was obtained from a man younger than 30 in good health. Some clones in this sample may be carry-over from other donors' samples. The source material was naive CD8+ T cells from PBMCs. V gene TRBV4-1 combines with J gene TRBJ2-3; TRBD2 matches 12 bases. CDR3 region: CASTWTSGNTDTQYF. The CDR3 DNA reads TGCGCCAGCACTTGGACTAGCGGGAACACAGATACGCAGTATTTT.